This section outlines one T cell receptor (beta chain) sequence together with its context. The data derive from a study of blood T cell repertoires in COVID-19. Study-level information: COVID-19 samples collected from the United States, Italy and Spain covered acute and convalescent phases.

TCRdb's copy holds only in-frame clones and misses some; the assay was immunoSEQ multiplex PCR. The sample yields 90,000 to 120,000 clones, 80% to 90% seen once. CDR3 length equals 16 residues. Germline CDR1 reads SGHRS; CDR2 reads YFSETQ. The V segment lost 1 base and the J segment 2 bases; nucleotides outside the gene matches: 6. The TCR originated in a woman at least 80 years old with acute or convalescent COVID-19. Sequences were obtained from peripheral blood. The chain links TRBV5-1 to TRBJ2-7; 10 nucleotides agree with TRBD1. The CDR3 DNA sequence: TGCGCCAGCAGCTTGACCCCCGGGACAGGGGCCTACGAGCAGTACTTC. Translation: CASSLTPGTGAYEQYF.